In this sample, the clone carrying this TCR beta chain turned up many times. Germline CDR1 is MGHRA and CDR2 is YSYEKL. Trimming shortened V by 2 bases and J by 2 bases, and 13 bases separated the two germline ends. The CDR3 is 16 amino acids. The source of the sample is a study of CD8 T cells in ankylosing spondylitis. MiXCR, run by TCRdb on the 5' RACE reads, gives a single entry per CDR3 protein. The sample carries 250,000 to 400,000 distinct CDR3 sequences, 11% recorded once. Sequenced: blood, either unsorted or a sorted T cell fraction (not recorded which). The rearrangement links TRBV4-1 to TRBJ2-1; perhaps TRBD2 as D (6 bases). The clonotype originates from a female donor with ankylosing spondylitis or in good health (not recorded which). The CDR3 loop reads CASSQFGGAAYNEQFF. CDR3 DNA: TGCGCCAGCAGCCAATTCGGGGGTGCTGCCTACAATGAGCAGTTCTTC.